These 14 T cell receptor beta chains share one sample of origin, sequenced in a study of cytomegalovirus exposure and HLA in healthy donors (dated by TCRdb to 2017 to 2019). Receptor libraries were prepared by the immunoSEQ multiplex PCR assay. For the multiplex PCR, a mixture combining 60 forward primers for TCR Vbeta segments and 13 reverse primers for TCR Jbeta segments was used. The source is immuneACCESS, and TCRdb retained only in-frame sequences with V and J called. Part of the clones is not carried over; for the studies checked, unresolved V genes explain less than half of this, and the remainder is unexplained. Counted in this sample were 150,000 to 200,000 clones; approximately 59% of them appeared once. Around 2.9% of the sample comes from the top ten. Sequenced sample: PBMCs. Receptors were obtained from a man in his forties or fifties in good health and CMV-seronegative.

The CDR3 loop reads CASHILSEVTDTQYF. The CDR3 nucleotides are TGCGCCAGCCATATACTTAGCGAGGTCACAGATACGCAGTATTTT. The chain combines TRBV5-1 with TRBJ2-3; D is possibly TRBD2 (5 bases). Trimming stripped 7 bases from V and 2 bases from J, with 17 bases between. This CDR3 contains 15 residues. Germline V gene data show CDR1 as SGHRS and CDR2 as YFSETQ.

The chain joins TRBV19 to TRBJ2-7; 12 bases align to TRBD1. Per germline, CDR1 LNHDA and CDR2 SQIVND (reference sequence). Trimming removed 3 bases from V and 3 bases from J; junction bases left unmatched: 3. CDR3 length: 15 amino acids. The CDR3 DNA reads as TGTGCCAGTAGTATGGGACAGGGGGCCGTCTACGAGCAGTACTTC. Protein: CASSMGQGAVYEQYF.

J is TRBJ1-6 and V is TRBV5-6, with 7 bases aligning to TRBD1. V gave up 4 bases and J gave up 5 bases; unmatched junction bases: 6. The CDR3 consists of 15 residues. The germline gives CDR1 SGHDT, CDR2 YYEEEE. CDR3 nucleotide sequence: TGTGCCAGCAGCGCCGGGGACAGTCATAATTCACCCCTCCACTTT. Encoded protein: CASSAGDSHNSPLHF.

This chain connects TRBV9 to TRBJ2-7; 12 bases map to TRBD2. Per germline, CDR1 SGDLS and CDR2 YYNGEE. The CDR3 length is 18 residues. The trim removed 8 bases at V and 2 bases at J, leaving 17 bases unmatched. In nucleotides, the CDR3 is TGTGCCAGTCCGGTTACTAGCGGGAGGACCCTCATCCCCTACGAGCAGTACTTC. Translated, it gives CASPVTSGRTLIPYEQYF.

The chain joins TRBV29-1 to TRBJ1-2, with TRBD1 identical over 10 bases. CDR3 length: 13 amino acids. Germline trimming cut 8 bases from V and 4 bases from J; bases unmatched to any gene: 7. The V gene's germline CDR1 is SQVTM and CDR2 ANQGSEA. The CDR3, as DNA: TGCAGCACCGGGACAGGGGTGGGCTATGGCTACACCTTC. Translated: CSTGTGVGYGYTF.

This clone was recorded a few times. V gene TRBV7-6 combines with J gene TRBJ1-3; D is uncertain. Germline-derived CDR1 and CDR2 are SGHVS and FNYEAQ. V lost 4 bases and J 4 bases, leaving 5 bases between the germline ends. The CDR3 is 12 residues long. CDR3 loop: CASSSPGNTIYF. The CDR3 DNA reads TGTGCCAGCAGCTCCCCAGGAAACACCATATATTTT. Using reference TRBV7-6 and TRBJ1-3 for the parts outside the CDR3, the full variable domain is GAGVSQSPRYKVTKRGQDVALRCDPISGHVSLYWYRQALGQGPEFLTYFNYEAQQDKSGLPNDRFSAERPEGSISTLTIQRTEQRDSAMYRCASSSPGNTIYFGEGSWLTVV.

The chain recombines TRBV5-1 with TRBJ2-7; TRBD2 matches 7 bases. J was trimmed by 1 base and V by 0 bases; bases with no gene match: 7. Looked up from germline, CDR1 is SGHRS and CDR2 is YFSETQ. The CDR3 is made up of 16 amino acids. The CDR3 bases are TGCGCCAGCAGCTTGGGGGGGGGAGATGGTTCCTACGAGCAGTACTTC. It yields the protein CASSLGGGDGSYEQYF. Together with reference TRBV5-1 and TRBJ2-7, the CDR3 gives the full variable domain: KAGVTQTPRYLIKTRGQQVTLSCSPISGHRSVSWYQQTPGQGLQFLFEYFSETQRNKGNFPGRFSGRQFSNSRSEMNVSTLELGDSALYLCASSLGGGDGSYEQYFGPGTRLTVT.

This clone was observed a few times. The chain is built from TRBV25-1 and TRBJ2-2; D gene unclear. The CDR3 consists of 15 residues. The V gene lost 5 bases and the J gene lost 0 bases, with 10 bases spanning the gap. Germline lookup yields CDR1 MGHDK and CDR2 SYGVNS. The CDR3 loop is CASSMMVANTGELFF. CDR3 DNA: TGTGCCAGCAGTATGATGGTAGCGAACACCGGGGAGCTGTTTTTT. Drawing the rest from reference TRBV25-1 and TRBJ2-2, the complete variable domain is EADIYQTPRYLVIGTGKKITLECSQTMGHDKMYWYQQDPGMELHLIHYSYGVNSTEKGDLSSESTVSRIRTEHFPLTLESARPSHTSQYLCASSMMVANTGELFFGEGSRLTVL.

The chain carries TRBV4-2 and TRBJ2-5; weak D call: TRBD2 (6 bases). The end of the DNA aligns better with TRBJ2-7, so the J call may be wrong. The germline V gene has CDR1 LGHNA and CDR2 YNFKEQ. The CDR3 loop spans 14 amino acids. CDR3 nucleotides: TGTGCCAGCAGCTCCGGGACTGGGCCCTACGAGCAGTACTTC. Its protein is CASSSGTGPYEQYF.

The chain links TRBV30 to TRBJ1-5; 9 bases map to TRBD1. This CDR3 spans 17 amino acids. CDR1 and CDR2 from the germline V gene are GTSNPN and SVGIG (reference sequence). V lost 1 base and J lost 7; bases outside the gene matches: 14. In nucleotides, the CDR3 is TGTGCCTGGAGTGGAGGATCCGGGACAGGGTTTTCGCAGCCCCAGCATTTT. This gives the protein CAWSGGSGTGFSQPQHF.

As DNA, the CDR3 is TGTGCCTGGAGTACCCCAAGGACAGGGTCCAATTCACCCCTCCACTTT. Translated: CAWSTPRTGSNSPLHF. The rearrangement joins TRBV30 to TRBJ1-6, with 8 bases lining up with TRBD1. The length of the CDR3 is 16 residues. Per the germline V gene, CDR1 is GTSNPN and CDR2 is SVGIG (reference sequence). Losses at the gene ends were 2 bases for V and 7 bases for J; bases not matched to a gene: 10.

The chain joins TRBV27 to TRBJ1-5; 10 bases align to TRBD1. From germline, CDR1 is MNHEY and CDR2 SMNVEV (reference sequence). This CDR3 is 16 amino acids long. V shed 5 bases and J 4 bases; nucleotides not matched to a gene: 8. The CDR3 loop is CASSKGPGQGNQPQHF. The CDR3 DNA reads TGTGCCAGCAGTAAGGGGCCGGGACAGGGGAATCAGCCCCAGCATTTT.

J is TRBJ1-1 and V is TRBV2; D possibly corresponds to TRBD1 (6 bases). The germline CDR1 and CDR2 sequences are SNHLY and FYNNEI. Deletions cut 6 bases from V and 3 bases from J, with 11 bases between. This CDR3 comprises 13 residues. The CDR3 nucleotides are TGTGCCAGCAGCTCCCAGGGGCACACTGAAGCTTTCTTT. It is translated as CASSSQGHTEAFF.

CDR3 sequence: CASSLGLAGADTQYF. In DNA form, the CDR3 reads TGTGCCAGCAGCTTGGGGCTAGCGGGCGCAGATACGCAGTATTTT. The chain joins TRBV5-4 to TRBJ2-3; 8 bases match TRBD2. This CDR3 is 15 amino acids long. Per germline, CDR1 SGHNT and CDR2 YYREEE (reference sequence). J lost 4 bases, V lost 0 bases, and 4 bases had no gene match.